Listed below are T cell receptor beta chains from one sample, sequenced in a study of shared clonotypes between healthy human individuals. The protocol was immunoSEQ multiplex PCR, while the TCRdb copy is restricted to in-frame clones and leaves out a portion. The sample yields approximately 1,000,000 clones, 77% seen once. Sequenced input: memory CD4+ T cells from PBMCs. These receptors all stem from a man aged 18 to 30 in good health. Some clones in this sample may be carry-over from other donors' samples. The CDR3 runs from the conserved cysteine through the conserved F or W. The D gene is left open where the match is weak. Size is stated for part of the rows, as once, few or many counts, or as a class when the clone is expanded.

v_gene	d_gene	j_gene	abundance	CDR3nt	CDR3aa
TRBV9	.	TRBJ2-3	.	TGTGCCAGCAGCGTAGAAGGGACTCGCACCGATACGCAGTATTTT	CASSVEGTRTDTQYF
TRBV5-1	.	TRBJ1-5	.	TGCGCCAGCAGCTTCAGTGGGCGCGGCAATCAGCCCCAGCATTTT	CASSFSGRGNQPQHF
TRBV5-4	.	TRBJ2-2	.	TGTGCCAGCAGCTTGGATCCCAGCGGGGAGCTGTTTTTT	CASSLDPSGELFF
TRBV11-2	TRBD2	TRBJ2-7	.	TGTGCCAGCAGCTTTGGGACTAGCGGGGCCCGAAATTTTTACGAGCAGTACTTC	CASSFGTSGARNFYEQYF
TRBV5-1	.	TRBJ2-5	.	TGCGCCAGCAGCTTGTTAGCGGCGGGGGCCCGAGAGACCCAGTACTTC	CASSLLAAGARETQYF
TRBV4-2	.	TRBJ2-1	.	TGTGCCAGCAGCCCGAACCGAGGCTATGGGAATGAGCAGTTCTTC	CASSPNRGYGNEQFF
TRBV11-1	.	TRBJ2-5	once	TGTGCCAGCAGCACAGGTGAGGCGGTCCAAGAGACCCAGTACTTC	CASSTGEAVQETQYF
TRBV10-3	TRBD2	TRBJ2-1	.	TGTGCCATCACCTCCGGGACTAGCAGGAATGAGCAGTTCTTC	CAITSGTSRNEQFF
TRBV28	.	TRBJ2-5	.	TGTGCCAGCAGTTTGGTCGGACCCGGAGTAGAGACCCAGTACTTC	CASSLVGPGVETQYF
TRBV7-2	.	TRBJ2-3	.	TGTGCCAGCAGTAAAGCGTCTAGCACAGATACGCAGTATTTT	CASSKASSTDTQYF
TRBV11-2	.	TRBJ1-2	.	TGTGCCAGCAGCTTAGATTTTTTGGGGTATGGCTACACCTTC	CASSLDFLGYGYTF
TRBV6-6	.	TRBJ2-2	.	TGTGCCAGCAGTTACTCGTTTAGGCATGACACCGGGGAGCTGTTTTTT	CASSYSFRHDTGELFF
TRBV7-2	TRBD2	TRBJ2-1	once	TGTGCCAGCAGGGTGGGGCTAGCGGGAGAGCAGTTCTTC	CASRVGLAGEQFF
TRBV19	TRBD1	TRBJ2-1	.	TGTGCCAGTCGAGGGGGCAGTGAGCAGTTCTTC	CASRGGSEQFF
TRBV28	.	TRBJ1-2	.	TGTGCCAGCCAGTACTTTTCCTCCTATGGCTACACCTTC	CASQYFSSYGYTF
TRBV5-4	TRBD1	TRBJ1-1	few	TGTGCCAGCAGCTCCCGACAGGGGTTTATTGAAGCTTTCTTT	CASSSRQGFIEAFF
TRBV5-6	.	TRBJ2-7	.	TGTGCCAGCAGCTTGTGGGCTAATGGTAAGCAGTACTTC	CASSLWANGKQYF
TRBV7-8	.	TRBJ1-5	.	TGTGCCAGCAGCTTAGTGCCGGAACAGCCCCAGCATTTT	CASSLVPEQPQHF
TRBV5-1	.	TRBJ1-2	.	TGCGCCAGCAGCTTGGGGACCGACGGAAACTATGGCTACACCTTC	CASSLGTDGNYGYTF
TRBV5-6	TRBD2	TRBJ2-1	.	TGTGCCAGCAGCAGGGGACTAGCGGTGAGTGAGCAGTTCTTC	CASSRGLAVSEQFF
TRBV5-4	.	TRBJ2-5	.	TGTGCCAGCAGCCGCGAAGGCAGAGAGACCCAGTACTTC	CASSREGRETQYF
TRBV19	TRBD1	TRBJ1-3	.	TGTGCCAGTAGTAGGGCTGGACAGGGGAACTCTGGAAACACCATATATTTT	CASSRAGQGNSGNTIYF
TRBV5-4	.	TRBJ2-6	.	TGTGCCAGCAGCCTCTTTGGGGCCAACGTCCTGACTTTC	CASSLFGANVLTF
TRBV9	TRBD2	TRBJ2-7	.	TGTGCCAGCAGCGTACTAGCGGGGGGCGGAGAGCAGTACTTC	CASSVLAGGGEQYF
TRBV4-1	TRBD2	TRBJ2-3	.	TGCGCCAGCAGCCTTAGTCACGAAGCGGGAGGGCCGATGGATACGCAGTATTTT	CASSLSHEAGGPMDTQYF
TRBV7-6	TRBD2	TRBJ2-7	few	TGTGCCAGCAGCTTGGGACTATCCACCTACGAGCAGTACTTC	CASSLGLSTYEQYF
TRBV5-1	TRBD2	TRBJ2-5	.	TGCGCCAGCAGCGTAACGGGAGGGCCTGGGGAGACCCAGTACTTC	CASSVTGGPGETQYF
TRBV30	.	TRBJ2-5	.	TGTGCCTGGACTGGGGGAGAAGAGACCCAGTACTTC	CAWTGGEETQYF
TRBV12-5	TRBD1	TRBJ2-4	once	TGTGCTAGTGGTTTCCTATGGGACCGTTGGGGACAGCAATGGCTAGCCAAAAACATTCAGTACTTC	CASGFLWDRWGQQWLAKNIQYF
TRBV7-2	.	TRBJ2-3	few	TGTGCCAGCAGCCCCCGCACAGATACGCAGTATTTT	CASSPRTDTQYF
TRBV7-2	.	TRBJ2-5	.	TGTGCCAGCAGCTCTGGACGGAAAGAGACCCAGTACTTC	CASSSGRKETQYF
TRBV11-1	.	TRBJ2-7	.	TGTGCCAGCACCGGATCGAGGGGCAGGAGCTCCTACGAGCAGTACTTC	CASTGSRGRSSYEQYF
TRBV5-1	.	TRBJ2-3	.	TGCGCCAGCACTTATCAGGGGACAGATACGCAGTATTTT	CASTYQGTDTQYF
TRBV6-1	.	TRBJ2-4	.	TGTGCCAGCAGTACCGAGGGGGTTCAGTACTTC	CASSTEGVQYF
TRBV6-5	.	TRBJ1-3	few	TGTGCCAGCAGCTGGGATCCCTCTGGAAACACCATATATTTT	CASSWDPSGNTIYF
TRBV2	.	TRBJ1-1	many	TGTGCCAGCGAGCCAGCCGGGAGGACTGAAGCTTTCTTT	CASEPAGRTEAFF
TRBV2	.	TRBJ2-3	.	TGTGCCAGCAGTGAAAGGTCCTCCGCTACGCAGTATTTT	CASSERSSATQYF
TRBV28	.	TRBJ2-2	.	TGTGCCAGCAGGCCACCAGTCACCGGGGAGCTGTTTTTT	CASRPPVTGELFF
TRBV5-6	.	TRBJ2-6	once	TGTGCCAGCAGCTTGGAGGGACACGGCTTCTCTGGGGCCAACGTCCTGACTTTC	CASSLEGHGFSGANVLTF
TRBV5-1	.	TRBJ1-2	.	TGCGCCAGCATGGACACCGACTATGGCTACACCTTC	CASMDTDYGYTF
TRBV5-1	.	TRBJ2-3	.	TGCGCCAGCAGCCTGGAGGGTGATACGCAGTATTTT	CASSLEGDTQYF